One and the same sample provided the 14 T cell receptor beta chains below, sequenced in a study of shared clonotypes between healthy human individuals. CD8 cells classed as naive were CD45RO-negative and positively selected for CCR7, excluding terminally differentiated effector memory CD45RA+ cells. Method: immunoSEQ multiplex PCR; TCRdb's copy keeps in-frame clones and lacks some. The table includes about 2 million clones, just under 95% detected once. The sample taken for sequencing was naive CD8+ T cells sorted from blood. These receptors came from a man aged 18 to 29 in good health.

Comments on this clone: A far larger clone is one nucleotide away, so this likely arose from a read error. The chain links TRBV9 to TRBJ2-7; 14 bases are shared with TRBD2. The CDR3 totals 16 residues. Germline CDR1 is SGDLS and CDR2 is YYNGEE. CDR3 sequence: CAGSGLAGGPSYEQYF. CDR3 nucleotides: TGTGCCGGCAGCGGACTAGCGGGAGGCCCCTCCTACGAGCAGTACTTC.

The rearrangement uses TRBV1 and TRBJ2-7; the DNA was not compared with TRBD2, the D call given in the table. TRBV1 has pseudogene status. The CDR3 is 12 amino acids. The CDR3 region is CTSKESFSEQYF. The CDR3 DNA reads TGCACCAGCAAGGAGTCCTTCTCCGAGCAGTACTTC.

This chain links TRBV28 with TRBJ2-5, with D hard to call. Looked up from germline, CDR1 is MDHEN and CDR2 is SYDVKM. Deletions cut 4 bases from V and 4 bases from J, with 7 bases between. CDR3 length equals 12 residues. The CDR3 bases are TGTGCCAGCAGTTCCTTCCCAGAGACCCAGTACTTC. Translated, it gives CASSSFPETQYF.

V is TRBV6-1 and J is TRBJ1-1, with unresolved D. V gave up 0 bases and J gave up 3 bases, with 5 bases separating them. The CDR3 sequence is 13 residues long. Germline CDR1 reads MNHNS; CDR2 reads SASEGT. CDR3 protein: CASSEALYTEAFF. CDR3 coding DNA: TGTGCCAGCAGTGAAGCGCTCTACACTGAAGCTTTCTTT.

This chain joins TRBV5-8 and TRBJ2-2; D is unresolved. The V gene's germline CDR1 is SGHTS and CDR2 YDEGEE. The length of the CDR3 is 13 residues. Trimming pared 4 bases from V and 3 bases from J, leaving 7 bases between. This CDR3 is CASSPDDTGELFF. The CDR3 region has the DNA TGTGCCAGCAGCCCGGATGACACCGGGGAGCTGTTTTTT.

V usage is TRBV6-5 and J usage is TRBJ2-1; 10 nucleotides line up with TRBD2. CDR1 is MNHEY and CDR2 is SVGAGI in the germline V gene. With 5 bases clipped from V and 7 bases from J, the junction kept 8 bases outside the gene matches. The CDR3 extends over 15 amino acids. The CDR3 coding sequence is TGTGCCAGCAGTCCTCTAGCGGGAGTGTGGAATGAGCAGTTCTTC. This codes for CASSPLAGVWNEQFF.

The chain couples TRBV29-1 to TRBJ2-5; D uncertain. The CDR3 has 9 residues. The V end was cut by 7 bases, the J end by 10 bases, with 10 bases between. CDR1 SQVTM and CDR2 ANQGSEA come from the germline V gene. CDR3 DNA: TGCAGCGCTGGGGAAGTCCAGTACTTC. Protein product: CSAGEVQYF.

The chain employs TRBV6-4 and TRBJ1-1; D is unresolved. The ends were cut back, 0 bases at V and 5 bases at J, with 7 bases in the middle. Germline CDR1 MRHNA, CDR2 SNTAGT. This CDR3 has 13 amino acids. The CDR3 DNA follows: TGTGCCAGCAGTGACTCGATGGGTACTGAAGCTTTCTTT. This codes for CASSDSMGTEAFF.

This rearrangement joins TRBV27 to TRBJ2-2; tentative D call: TRBD1 (5 bases). The CDR3 length is 13 residues. CDR1 is MNHEY, CDR2 SMNVEV, per germline (reference sequence). The V end lost 3 bases, the J end lost 7 bases, and 9 bases lay between the germline ends. CDR3 protein: CASSFGAVGELFF. Here the CDR3 DNA reads TGTGCCAGCAGTTTTGGGGCCGTCGGGGAGCTGTTTTTT.

This chain joins TRBV9 and TRBJ2-1; D is ambiguous. Germline V gene sequence: CDR1 SGDLS, CDR2 YYNGEE. The CDR3 covers 15 residues. V dropped 0 bases and J dropped 6 bases, with 13 bases sitting between them. This chain's CDR3 is CASSVVATTLNEQFF. DNA for the CDR3: TGTGCCAGCAGCGTAGTTGCGACCACCCTCAATGAGCAGTTCTTC.

This clone came up once. Other nucleotide sequences in the sample specify the same CDR3. CDR3 nucleotide sequence: TGTGCCAGCAGCTCCCGTACCGGGGAGCTGTTTTTT. As protein: CASSSRTGELFF. V usage is TRBV7-9 and J usage is TRBJ2-2; no clear D gene. Germline-derived CDR1 and CDR2 are SEHNR and FQNEAQ (reference sequence). Trimming pared 4 bases from V and 5 bases from J, leaving 5 bases between. This CDR3 comprises 12 residues.

This chain joins TRBV29-1 and TRBJ2-7; TRBD2 matches at 10 bases. V shed 3 bases and J 0 bases; nucleotides not matched to a gene: 8. This CDR3 has 16 residues. CDR1 is SQVTM and CDR2 is ANQGSEA in the germline V gene. CDR3 sequence (DNA): TGCAGCGTTGAGGTTCCGCTAGCGGGAGCCTCCTACGAGCAGTACTTC. Translated, it gives CSVEVPLAGASYEQYF.

J is TRBJ2-2 and V is TRBV7-9, with 10 bases matching TRBD2. The CDR3 covers 17 residues. CDR1 is SEHNR, CDR2 FQNEAQ, per germline (reference sequence). V lost 5 bases and J lost 1; bases outside the gene matches: 7. The CDR3 loop is CASSEPLAGGNTGELFF. CDR3 nucleotide sequence: TGTGCCAGCAGCGAACCGTTAGCGGGAGGGAACACCGGGGAGCTGTTTTTT. Using reference TRBV7-9 and TRBJ2-2 for the parts outside the CDR3, the full variable domain is DTGVSQNPRHKITKRGQNVTFRCDPISEHNRLYWYRQTLGQGPEFLTYFQNEAQLEKSRLLSDRFSAERPKGSFSTLEIQRTEQGDSAMYLCASSEPLAGGNTGELFFGEGSRLTVL.

The gene calls are TRBV10-2 and TRBJ1-4, with D perhaps matching TRBD1 (5 bases). The germline V gene has CDR1 WSHSY and CDR2 SAAADI. The CDR3 is 15 amino acids. Trimming pared 3 bases from V and 7 bases from J, leaving 15 bases between. The CDR3 loop is CASSDFRDSSEKLFF. The DNA for the CDR3 is TGCGCCAGCAGTGATTTCCGGGACTCATCTGAAAAACTGTTTTTT.